This T cell receptor beta chain derives from a study of T cell changes during pregnancy in multiple sclerosis (dated by TCRdb to about 2019). About the full investigation: Changes in the T cell repertoire over the course of pregnancy were examined in this study in women with multiple sclerosis.

To note about this clone: Its antigen specificity is not known. Base qualities were left out, and no much larger clone turns up one base away.

CDR1 and CDR2 were assigned from the germline V gene as MNHEY and SVGAGI. The CDR3 has 15 amino acids, counting the end cysteine and phenylalanine. Left in the record is the CDR3 DNA by itself, 45 bases read in frame from the first base. Trimming removed 6 bases from V and 5 bases from J, leaving 19 bases between the germline ends. The library was generated by the immunoSEQ multiplex PCR assay. TCRdb holds this immuneACCESS table with in-frame rearrangements only. Some clones are missing; in checked studies, unresolved V genes explain under half, and the rest has no known cause. This sample is represented by 75,000 to 90,000 clones; approximately 94% of them were singletons. 0.21% of the sample lies in the top ten.

The chain employs TRBV6-5 and TRBJ1-2, with an unclear D gene assignment. This receptor was obtained from a female donor with multiple sclerosis, enrolled in a pregnancy study. Sequenced here: CD4+ T cells from peripheral blood mononuclear cells, sampled before pregnancy. The sequence in DNA is TGTGCCAGCAGCTTCGGCCCCGGGGTGGGGTATGGCTACACCTTC. It codes for CASSFGPGVGYGYTF.